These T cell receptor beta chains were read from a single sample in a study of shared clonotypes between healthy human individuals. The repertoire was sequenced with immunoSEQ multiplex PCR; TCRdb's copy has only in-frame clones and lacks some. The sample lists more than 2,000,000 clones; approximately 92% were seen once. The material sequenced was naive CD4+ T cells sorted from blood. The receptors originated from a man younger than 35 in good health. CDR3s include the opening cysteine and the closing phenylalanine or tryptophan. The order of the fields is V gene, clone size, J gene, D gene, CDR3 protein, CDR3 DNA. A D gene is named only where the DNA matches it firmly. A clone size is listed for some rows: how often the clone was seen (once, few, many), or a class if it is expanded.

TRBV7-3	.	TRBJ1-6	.	CASSWGHNSPLHF	TGTGCCAGCAGCTGGGGGCATAATTCACCCCTCCACTTT
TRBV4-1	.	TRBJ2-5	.	CASSQDKAGRVETQYF	TGCGCCAGCAGCCAAGACAAGGCCGGGCGGGTAGAGACCCAGTACTTC
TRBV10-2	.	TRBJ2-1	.	CASRGPPGNEQFF	TGCGCCAGCAGGGGCCCGCCAGGCAATGAGCAGTTCTTC
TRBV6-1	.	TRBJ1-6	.	CASSDHRGENSPLHF	TGTGCCAGCAGTGATCACCGGGGCGAGAATTCACCCCTCCACTTT
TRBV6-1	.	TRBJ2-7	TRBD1	CASRPGTGTREQYF	TGTGCCAGCAGGCCCGGGACAGGGACAAGGGAGCAGTACTTC
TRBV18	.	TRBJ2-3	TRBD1	CASSPVTGGSTDTQYF	TGTGCCAGCTCACCCGTAACAGGGGGTAGTACAGATACGCAGTATTTT
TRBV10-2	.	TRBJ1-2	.	CASSESSGYGYTF	TGCGCCAGCAGTGAGTCGTCCGGTTATGGCTACACCTTC
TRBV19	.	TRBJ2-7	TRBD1	CASNPQGAREQYF	TGTGCCAGTAATCCACAGGGGGCGCGCGAGCAGTACTTC
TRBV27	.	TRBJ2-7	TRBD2	CASSSAMRGYEQYF	TGTGCCAGCAGTTCAGCGATGCGGGGGTACGAGCAGTACTTC
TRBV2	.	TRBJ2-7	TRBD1	CASGRGQGPYEQYF	TGTGCCAGCGGACGAGGACAGGGTCCCTACGAGCAGTACTTC
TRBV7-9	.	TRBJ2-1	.	CASEGSSSYNEQFF	TGTGCCTCTGAGGGGAGCAGCTCCTACAATGAGCAGTTCTTC
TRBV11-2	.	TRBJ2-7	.	CASSFGGSYEQYF	TGTGCCAGCAGCTTCGGGGGTTCCTACGAGCAGTACTTC
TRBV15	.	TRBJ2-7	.	CATSRDLSYEQYF	TGTGCCACCAGCAGAGACCTTTCCTACGAGCAGTACTTC
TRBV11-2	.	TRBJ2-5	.	CASSLEVGETQYF	TGTGCCAGCAGCTTAGAGGTCGGGGAGACCCAGTACTTC
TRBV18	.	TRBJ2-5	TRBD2	CASSPPGLAQETQYF	TGTGCCAGCTCACCTCCCGGACTAGCCCAAGAGACCCAGTACTTC
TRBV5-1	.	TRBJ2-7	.	CASRGAEIYEQYF	TGCGCCAGCAGGGGAGCGGAGATCTACGAGCAGTACTTC
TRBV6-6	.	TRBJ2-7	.	CASSYSDGSYEQYF	TGTGCCAGCAGTTACTCGGACGGATCCTACGAGCAGTACTTC
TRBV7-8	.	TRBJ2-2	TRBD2	CASSSKAGVVTGELFF	TGTGCCAGCAGCTCGAAGGCGGGAGTGGTCACCGGGGAGCTGTTTTTT
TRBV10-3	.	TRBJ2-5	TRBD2	CAISKTSGISRETQYF	TGTGCCATCAGTAAGACTAGCGGGATTTCTAGAGAGACCCAGTACTTC
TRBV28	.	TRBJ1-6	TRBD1	CASSRQGAAYNSPLHF	TGTGCCAGCAGTAGACAGGGGGCGGCCTATAATTCACCCCTCCACTTT
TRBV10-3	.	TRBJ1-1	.	CAITTDRTDMNTEAFF	TGTGCCATCACCACGGACAGAACGGACATGAACACTGAAGCTTTCTTT
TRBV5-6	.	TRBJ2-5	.	CASSLGQKRGETQYF	TGTGCCAGCAGCTTGGGCCAAAAGAGAGGAGAGACCCAGTACTTC
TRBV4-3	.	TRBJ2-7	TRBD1	CASSPGTGASYEQYF	TGCGCCAGCAGCCCCGGGACAGGGGCGTCCTACGAGCAGTACTTC
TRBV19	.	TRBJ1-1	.	CASSRGSNTEAFF	TGTGCCAGTAGCCGGGGCTCGAACACTGAAGCTTTCTTT
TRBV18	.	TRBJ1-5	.	CASSPLQERQPQHF	TGTGCCAGCTCACCTCTACAGGAACGGCAGCCCCAGCATTTT
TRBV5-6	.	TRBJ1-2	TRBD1	CAAGTANYGYTF	TGTGCCGCAGGGACAGCCAACTATGGCTACACCTTC
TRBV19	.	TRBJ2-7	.	CASSIARVPLSEQYF	TGTGCCAGTAGTATAGCAAGAGTTCCCTTGAGCGAGCAGTACTTC
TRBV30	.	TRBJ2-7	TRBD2	CAWSPIGGNSYEQYF	TGTGCCTGGAGTCCTATCGGGGGGAACTCCTACGAGCAGTACTTC
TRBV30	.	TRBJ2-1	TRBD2	CAWIPIAGGKFF	TGTGCCTGGATACCCATAGCGGGGGGGAAGTTCTTC
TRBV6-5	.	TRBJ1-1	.	CASSSSGRGLDFF	TGTGCCAGCAGTTCAAGTGGACGGGGTTTGGATTTCTTT
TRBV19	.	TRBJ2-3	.	CASSIGDLGYTQYF	TGTGCCAGTAGTATAGGGGACTTAGGGTATACGCAGTATTTT
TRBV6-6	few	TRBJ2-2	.	CASMFIPNTGELFF	TGTGCCAGCATGTTCATCCCGAACACCGGGGAGCTGTTTTTT
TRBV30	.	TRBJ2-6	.	CAWSRPPPGANVLTF	TGTGCCTGGAGTAGGCCGCCCCCTGGGGCCAACGTCCTGACTTTC
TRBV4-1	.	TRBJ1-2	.	CASSQTGRDGYTF	TGCGCCAGCAGCCAAACAGGGCGTGATGGCTACACCTTC
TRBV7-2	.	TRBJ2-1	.	CASSVRDPKGQFF	TGTGCCAGCAGCGTCCGGGACCCTAAGGGGCAGTTCTTC
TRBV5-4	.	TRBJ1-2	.	CASSLWTGIWGYTF	TGTGCCAGCAGCCTGTGGACGGGAATTTGGGGCTACACCTTC
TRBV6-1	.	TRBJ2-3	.	CASSSQLLSTDTQYF	TGTGCCAGCTCTTCTCAGCTCTTAAGCACAGATACGCAGTATTTT
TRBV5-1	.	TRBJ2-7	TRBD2	CASRSSGGSSYEQYF	TGCGCCAGCAGATCTAGCGGGGGGAGCTCCTACGAGCAGTACTTC
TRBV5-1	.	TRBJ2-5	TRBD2	CASSSLLAAQETQYF	TGCGCCAGCAGCTCACTTCTAGCGGCTCAAGAGACCCAGTACTTC
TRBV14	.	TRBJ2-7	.	CASSNSGTSYEQYF	TGTGCCAGCAGCAACTCCGGGACTTCCTACGAGCAGTACTTC
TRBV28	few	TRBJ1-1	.	CASSSSMNTEAFF	TGTGCCAGCAGCTCCTCGATGAACACTGAAGCTTTCTTT
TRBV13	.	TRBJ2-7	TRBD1	CASSFQGAAYEQYF	TGTGCCAGCAGCTTCCAGGGGGCCGCCTACGAGCAGTACTTC
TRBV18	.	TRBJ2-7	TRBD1	CASSPRGTGFYEQYF	TGTGCCAGCTCACCGCGGGGGACAGGGTTCTACGAGCAGTACTTC
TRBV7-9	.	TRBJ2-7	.	CASSLDAGSYEQYF	TGTGCCAGCAGCTTAGATGCAGGGAGCTACGAGCAGTACTTC
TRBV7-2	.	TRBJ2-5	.	CASSLRFGETQYF	TGTGCCAGCAGCTTAAGGTTTGGAGAGACCCAGTACTTC
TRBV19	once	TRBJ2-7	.	CASSPGTRGYEQYF	TGTGCCAGTAGTCCGGGAACTAGAGGGTACGAGCAGTACTTC
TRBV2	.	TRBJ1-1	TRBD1	CASSPFDRASTEAFF	TGTGCCAGCAGTCCTTTTGACAGGGCTAGCACTGAAGCTTTCTTT
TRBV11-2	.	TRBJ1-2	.	CASSPRDGNYGYTF	TGTGCCAGCAGCCCCCGGGACGGTAACTATGGCTACACCTTC